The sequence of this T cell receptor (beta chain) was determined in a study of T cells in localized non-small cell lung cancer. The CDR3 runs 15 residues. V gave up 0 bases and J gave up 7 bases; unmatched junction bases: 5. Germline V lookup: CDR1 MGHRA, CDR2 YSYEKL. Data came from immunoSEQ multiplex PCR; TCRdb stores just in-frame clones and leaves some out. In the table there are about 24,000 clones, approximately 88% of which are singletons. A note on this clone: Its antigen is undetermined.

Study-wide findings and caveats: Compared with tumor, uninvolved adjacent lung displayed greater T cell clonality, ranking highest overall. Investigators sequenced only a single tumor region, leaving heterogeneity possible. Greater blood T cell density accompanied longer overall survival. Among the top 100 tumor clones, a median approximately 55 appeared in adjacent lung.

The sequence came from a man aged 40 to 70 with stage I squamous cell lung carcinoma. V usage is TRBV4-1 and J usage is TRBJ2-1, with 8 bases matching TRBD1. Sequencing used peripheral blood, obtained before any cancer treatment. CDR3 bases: TGCGCCAGCAGCCAAGAGGGACAGGCCAGGAATGAGCAGTTCTTC. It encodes CASSQEGQARNEQFF.